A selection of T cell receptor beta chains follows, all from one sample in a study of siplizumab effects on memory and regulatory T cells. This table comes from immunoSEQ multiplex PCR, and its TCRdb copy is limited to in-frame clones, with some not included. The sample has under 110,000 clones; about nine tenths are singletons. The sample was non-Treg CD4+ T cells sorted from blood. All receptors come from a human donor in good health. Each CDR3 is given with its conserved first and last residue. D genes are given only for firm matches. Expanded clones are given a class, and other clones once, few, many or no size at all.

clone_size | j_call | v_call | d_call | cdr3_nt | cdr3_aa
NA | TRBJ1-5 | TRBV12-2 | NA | TGTGCAAGTCGCTTATACCTTTGGAGCTTTTTGCCGGGCAATCAGCCCCAGCATTTT | CASRLYLWSFLPGNQPQHF
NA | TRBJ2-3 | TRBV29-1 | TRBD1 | TGCAGCGCGGACAGGGGTGGCACAGATACGCAGTATTTT | CSADRGGTDTQYF
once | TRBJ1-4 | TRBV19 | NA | TGTGCCAGTAGCCCGGGACCTAATGAAAAACTGTTTTTT | CASSPGPNEKLFF
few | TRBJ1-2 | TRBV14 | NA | TGTGCCAGCAGCCAAGACAGGGTTTGGGGCTACACCTTC | CASSQDRVWGYTF
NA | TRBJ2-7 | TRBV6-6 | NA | TGTGCCAGCAGTTCTGGGGGAGGCCCCTACGAGCAGTACTTC | CASSSGGGPYEQYF
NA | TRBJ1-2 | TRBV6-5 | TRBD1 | TGTGCCAGCAGAAAGACAGGGGGCAGTGGCTACACCTTC | CASRKTGGSGYTF
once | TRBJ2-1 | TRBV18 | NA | TGTGCCAGCTCAAACAACAGGGACTCCTACAATGAGCAGTTCTTC | CASSNNRDSYNEQFF
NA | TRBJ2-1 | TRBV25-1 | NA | TGTGCCAGCAGTGAATACTTCCAGGGGAGTGTTTACAATGAGCAGTTCTTC | CASSEYFQGSVYNEQFF
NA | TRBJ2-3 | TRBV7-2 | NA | TGTGCCAGCAGCTTAGCGGCGGGGGCCAGGGGACAAAATACGCAGTATTTT | CASSLAAGARGQNTQYF
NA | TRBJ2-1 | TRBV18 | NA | TGTGCCAGCTCACCACCGATCGGGACTCGTAATGAGCAGTTCTTC | CASSPPIGTRNEQFF
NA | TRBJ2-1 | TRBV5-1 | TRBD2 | TGCGCCAGCAGCTTAATCCCGACTAGCGGGGAGTACAATGAGCAGTTCTTC | CASSLIPTSGEYNEQFF
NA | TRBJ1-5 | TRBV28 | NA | TGTGCCAGCAGATTTACCAGACAGCCTAATCAGCCCCAGCATTTT | CASRFTRQPNQPQHF
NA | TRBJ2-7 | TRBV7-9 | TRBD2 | TGTGCCAGCATCACCCAAGCGGGGGGCTCCTACGAGCAGTACTTC | CASITQAGGSYEQYF
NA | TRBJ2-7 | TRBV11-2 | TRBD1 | TGTGCCAGCAGAAGGTTGTCGGGGACAGAGAGGTACGAGCAGTACTTC | CASRRLSGTERYEQYF
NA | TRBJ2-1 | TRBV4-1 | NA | TGCGCCAGCAGCCAATCCCCCTCCCGGGGGCGCGGGGCCAATGAGCAGTTCTTC | CASSQSPSRGRGANEQFF
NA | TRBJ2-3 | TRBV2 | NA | TGTGCCAGCAGTAACAGCGTTTTAAGCACAGATACGCAGTATTTT | CASSNSVLSTDTQYF
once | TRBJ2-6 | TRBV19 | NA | TGTGCCAGTAGTGGGCTTGGTGGCGGGGCCAACGTCCTGACTTTC | CASSGLGGGANVLTF
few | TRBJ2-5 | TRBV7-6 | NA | TGTGCCAGCAGCGGAGGTCTTCAAGAGACCCAGTACTTC | CASSGGLQETQYF
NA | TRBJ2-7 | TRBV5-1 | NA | TGCGCCAGCAGCTTGGGTCAGGGGTCTTACGAGCAGTACTTC | CASSLGQGSYEQYF
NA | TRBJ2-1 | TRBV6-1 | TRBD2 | TGTGCCAGCAGGCCTACTAGCGGGACCTACAATGAGCAGTTCTTC | CASRPTSGTYNEQFF
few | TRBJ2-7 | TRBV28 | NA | TGTGCCACCCACAAGATGACAGGCTCCTACGAGCAGTACTTC | CATHKMTGSYEQYF
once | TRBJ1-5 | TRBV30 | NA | TGTGCCTTTTCCTACAGAAGGGATCAGCCCCAGCATTTT | CAFSYRRDQPQHF
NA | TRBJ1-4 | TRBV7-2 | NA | TGTGCCAGCAGCTTACTGGGCGCGGCTAATGAAAAACTGTTTTTT | CASSLLGAANEKLFF
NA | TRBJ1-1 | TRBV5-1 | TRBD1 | TGCGCCAGCAGCTTGGGACAGGGGATGGCTTTCTTT | CASSLGQGMAFF
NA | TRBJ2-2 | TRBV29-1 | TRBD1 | TGCAGCTTTACCGGGACAGCGAACACCGGGGAGCTGTTTTTT | CSFTGTANTGELFF
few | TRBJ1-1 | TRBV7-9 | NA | TGTGCCATAAAGGGGGGGAACACTGAAGCTTTCTTT | CAIKGGNTEAFF
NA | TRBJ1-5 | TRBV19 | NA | TGTGCCAGTAGTATGAGGAGTGATTCAACAGGGAGCTTGAGTCAGCCCCAGCATTTT | CASSMRSDSTGSLSQPQHF
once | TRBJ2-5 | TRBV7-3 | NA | TGTGCCAGCAGCTTAATGGCCCGAGGGGGAGGAGAGACCCAGTACTTC | CASSLMARGGGETQYF
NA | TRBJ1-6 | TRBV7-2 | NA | TGTGCCAGCAGCGCTTTGGGGCAAGGGTCCATAGGTTCACCCCTCCACTTT | CASSALGQGSIGSPLHF
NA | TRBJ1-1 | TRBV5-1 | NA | TGCGCCAGCAGCTTGGTTGAGGGACGGCCCGGACCCAGGGCTTTCTTT | CASSLVEGRPGPRAFF
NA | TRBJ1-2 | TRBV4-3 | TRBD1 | TGCGCCAGCAGCCAAGATTCAGGGGGCGTCGACTATGGCTACACCTTC | CASSQDSGGVDYGYTF
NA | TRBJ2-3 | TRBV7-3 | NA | TGTGCCAGCAGCGCCCCTGGGTCAGATACGCAGTATTTT | CASSAPGSDTQYF
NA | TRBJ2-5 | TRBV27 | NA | TGTGCCAGCAGCGGGGGCGCCCTAACGACCCAGTACTTC | CASSGGALTTQYF
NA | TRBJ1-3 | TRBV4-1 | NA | TGCGCCAGCAGCCAGCACCGGGGAAACACCATATATTTT | CASSQHRGNTIYF